This T cell receptor (beta chain) was sequenced for a study of blood T cell repertoires in COVID-19. Across the study: Samples taken during acute and convalescent COVID-19 were collected in the United States, Italy and Spain. T cells, B-cell-depleted T cells, or PBMCs provided the cDNA or gDNA that served as material.

As processed by the authors: Estimates of nucleated cell counts were drawn from the amplification of reference gene primers. TCRdb's copy holds only in-frame clones and misses some; the assay was immunoSEQ multiplex PCR. The V and J calls and clone size come from that table; D and trimming were worked out from the DNA. The sample has roughly 56,000 clones; around 86% are singletons. The CDR3 is 14 residues long. Germline trimming cut 7 bases from V and 3 bases from J; bases unmatched to any gene: 6. Germline CDR1 reads SGHRS; CDR2 reads YFSETQ. The sequencing sample was made of peripheral blood. This clonotype was sampled from a middle-aged man with active COVID-19. The V and J genes are TRBV5-1 and TRBJ2-2; 7 bases line up with TRBD1. This CDR3 reads CASQRTGDTGELFF. For the CDR3, the DNA is TGCGCCAGCCAAAGGACAGGAGACACCGGGGAGCTGTTTTTT.